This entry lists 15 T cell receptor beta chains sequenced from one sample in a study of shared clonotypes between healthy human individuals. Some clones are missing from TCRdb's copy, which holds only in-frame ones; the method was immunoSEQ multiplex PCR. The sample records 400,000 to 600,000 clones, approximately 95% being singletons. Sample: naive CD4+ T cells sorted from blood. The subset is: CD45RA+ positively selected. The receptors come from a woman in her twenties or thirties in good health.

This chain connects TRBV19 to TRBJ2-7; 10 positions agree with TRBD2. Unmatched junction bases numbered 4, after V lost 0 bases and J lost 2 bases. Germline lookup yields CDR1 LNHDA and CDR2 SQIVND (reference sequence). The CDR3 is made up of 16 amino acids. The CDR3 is CASSIEGLAATYEQYF. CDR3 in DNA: TGTGCCAGTAGTATAGAAGGACTAGCGGCAACCTACGAGCAGTACTTC.

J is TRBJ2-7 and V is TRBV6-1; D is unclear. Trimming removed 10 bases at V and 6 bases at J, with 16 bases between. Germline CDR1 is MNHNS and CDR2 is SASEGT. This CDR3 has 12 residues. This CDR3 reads CATTPGGPEQYF. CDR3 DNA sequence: TGTGCCACTACCCCAGGCGGTCCCGAGCAGTACTTC.

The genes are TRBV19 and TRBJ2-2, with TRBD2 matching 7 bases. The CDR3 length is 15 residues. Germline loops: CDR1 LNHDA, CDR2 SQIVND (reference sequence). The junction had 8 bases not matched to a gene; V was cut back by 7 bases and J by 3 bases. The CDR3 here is CASIGTSVDTGELFF. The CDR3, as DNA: TGTGCCAGTATTGGCACTAGCGTTGACACCGGGGAGCTGTTTTTT. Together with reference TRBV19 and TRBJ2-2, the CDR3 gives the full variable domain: DGGITQSPKYLFRKEGQNVTLSCEQNLNHDAMYWYRQDPGQGLRLIYYSQIVNDFQKGDIAEGYSVSREKKESFPLTVTSAQKNPTAFYLCASIGTSVDTGELFFGEGSRLTVL.

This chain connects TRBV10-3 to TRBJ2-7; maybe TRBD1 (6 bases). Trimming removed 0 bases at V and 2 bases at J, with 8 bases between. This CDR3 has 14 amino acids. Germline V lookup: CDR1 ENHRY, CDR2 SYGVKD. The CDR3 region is CAISESAGAYEQYF. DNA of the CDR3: TGTGCCATCAGTGAGTCGGCAGGGGCCTACGAGCAGTACTTC.

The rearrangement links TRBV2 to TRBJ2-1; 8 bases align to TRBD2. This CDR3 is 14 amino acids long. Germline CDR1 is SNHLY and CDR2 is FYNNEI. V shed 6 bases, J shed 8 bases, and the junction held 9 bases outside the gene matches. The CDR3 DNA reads TGTGCCAGCAGAGGGACTAGTGGTCACCATGAGCAGTTCTTC. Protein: CASRGTSGHHEQFF.

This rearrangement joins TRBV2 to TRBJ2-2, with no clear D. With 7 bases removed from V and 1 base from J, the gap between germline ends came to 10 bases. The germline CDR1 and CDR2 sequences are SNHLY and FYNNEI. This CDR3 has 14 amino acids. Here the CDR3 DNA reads TGTGCCAGCATACCGAACGGGAACACCGGGGAGCTGTTTTTT. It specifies CASIPNGNTGELFF.

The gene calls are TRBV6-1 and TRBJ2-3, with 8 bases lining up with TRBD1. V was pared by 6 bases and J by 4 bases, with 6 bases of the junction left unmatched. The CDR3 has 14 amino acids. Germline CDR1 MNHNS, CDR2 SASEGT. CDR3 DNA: TGTGCCAGCAGGAAAGGGACAGGAGCAGATACGCAGTATTTT. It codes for CASRKGTGADTQYF.

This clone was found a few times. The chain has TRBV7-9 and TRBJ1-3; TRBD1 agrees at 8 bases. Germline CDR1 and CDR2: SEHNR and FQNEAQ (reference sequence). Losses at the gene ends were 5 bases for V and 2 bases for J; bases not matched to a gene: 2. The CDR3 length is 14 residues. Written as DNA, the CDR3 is TGTGCCAGCAGCCGGGACAGGACTGGAAACACCATATATTTT. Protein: CASSRDRTGNTIYF. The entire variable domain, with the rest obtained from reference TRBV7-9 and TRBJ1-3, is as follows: DTGVSQNPRHKITKRGQNVTFRCDPISEHNRLYWYRQTLGQGPEFLTYFQNEAQLEKSRLLSDRFSAERPKGSFSTLEIQRTEQGDSAMYLCASSRDRTGNTIYFGEGSWLTVV.

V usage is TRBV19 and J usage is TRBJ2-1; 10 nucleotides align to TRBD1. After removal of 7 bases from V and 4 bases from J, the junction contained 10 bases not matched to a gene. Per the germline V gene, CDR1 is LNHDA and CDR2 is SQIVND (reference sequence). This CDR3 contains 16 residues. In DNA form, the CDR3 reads TGTGCCAGTACCATGCCGGGACAGGGGAAATACAATGAGCAGTTCTTC. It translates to CASTMPGQGKYNEQFF.

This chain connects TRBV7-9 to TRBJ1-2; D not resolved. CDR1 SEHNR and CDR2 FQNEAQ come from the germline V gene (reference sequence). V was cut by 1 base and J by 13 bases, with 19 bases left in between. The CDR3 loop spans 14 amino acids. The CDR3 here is CASSLEASLWLRTF. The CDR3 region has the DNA TGTGCCAGCAGCTTAGAGGCCAGCCTATGGCTACGCACCTTC.

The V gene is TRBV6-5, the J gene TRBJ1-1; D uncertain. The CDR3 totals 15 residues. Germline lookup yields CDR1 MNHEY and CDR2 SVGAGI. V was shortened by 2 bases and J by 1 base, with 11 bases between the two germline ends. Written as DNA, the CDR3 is TGTGCCAGCAGTTACGGGAGGGAAACGAACACTGAAGCTTTCTTT. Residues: CASSYGRETNTEAFF.

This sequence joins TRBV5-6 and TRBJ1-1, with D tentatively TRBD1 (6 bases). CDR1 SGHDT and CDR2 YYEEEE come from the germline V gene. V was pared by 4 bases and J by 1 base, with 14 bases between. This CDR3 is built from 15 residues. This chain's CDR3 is CASSRTGRANTEAFF. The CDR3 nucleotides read TGTGCCAGCAGCAGAACAGGGAGGGCGAACACTGAAGCTTTCTTT.

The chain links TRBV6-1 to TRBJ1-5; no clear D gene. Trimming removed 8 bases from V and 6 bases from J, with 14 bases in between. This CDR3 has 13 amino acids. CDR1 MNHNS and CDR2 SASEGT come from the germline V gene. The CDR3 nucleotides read TGTGCCAGCGTTTTAGGTGGATTTCAGCCCCAGCATTTT. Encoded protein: CASVLGGFQPQHF.

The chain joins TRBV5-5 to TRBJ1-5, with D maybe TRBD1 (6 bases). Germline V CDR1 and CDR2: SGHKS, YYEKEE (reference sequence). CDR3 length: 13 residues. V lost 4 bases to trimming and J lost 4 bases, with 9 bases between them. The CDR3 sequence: CASSRDKNQPQHF. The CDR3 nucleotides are TGTGCCAGCAGCCGGGACAAAAATCAGCCCCAGCATTTT.

The CDR3: CASSQVTGLNQPQHF. CDR3 sequence (DNA): TGCGCCAGCAGCCAAGTTACAGGCCTGAATCAGCCCCAGCATTTT. This rearrangement joins TRBV4-1 to TRBJ1-5, with D possibly TRBD1 on 5 matching bases. The germline V gene has CDR1 MGHRA and CDR2 YSYEKL. CDR3 length: 15 residues. Trimming cost V 1 base and J 4 bases, with 11 bases left between them.